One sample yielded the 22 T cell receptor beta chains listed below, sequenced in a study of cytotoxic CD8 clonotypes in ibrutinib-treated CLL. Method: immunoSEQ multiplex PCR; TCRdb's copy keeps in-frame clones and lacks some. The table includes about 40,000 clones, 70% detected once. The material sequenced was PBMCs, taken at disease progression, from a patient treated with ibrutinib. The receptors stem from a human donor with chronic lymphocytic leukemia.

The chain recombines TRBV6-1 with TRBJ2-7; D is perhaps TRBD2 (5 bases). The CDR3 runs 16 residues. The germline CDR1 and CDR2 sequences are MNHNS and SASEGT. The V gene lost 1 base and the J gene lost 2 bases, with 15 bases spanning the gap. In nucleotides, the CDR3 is TGTGCCAGCAGTGAAGTAGGGAGTAGTTCTCCCTACGAGCAGTACTTC. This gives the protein CASSEVGSSSPYEQYF.

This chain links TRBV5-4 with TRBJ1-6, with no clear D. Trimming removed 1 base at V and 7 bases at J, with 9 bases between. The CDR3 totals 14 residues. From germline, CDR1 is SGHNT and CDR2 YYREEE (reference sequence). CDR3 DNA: TGTGCCAGCAGCTTGTTTAACTACAATTCACCCCTCCACTTT. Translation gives CASSLFNYNSPLHF.

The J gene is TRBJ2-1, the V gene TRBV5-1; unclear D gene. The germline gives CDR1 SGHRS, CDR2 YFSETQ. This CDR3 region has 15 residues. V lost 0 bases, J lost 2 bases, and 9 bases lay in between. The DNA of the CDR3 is TGCGCCAGCAGCTTGGGTGCTAGTACCTACAATGAGCAGTTCTTC. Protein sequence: CASSLGASTYNEQFF.

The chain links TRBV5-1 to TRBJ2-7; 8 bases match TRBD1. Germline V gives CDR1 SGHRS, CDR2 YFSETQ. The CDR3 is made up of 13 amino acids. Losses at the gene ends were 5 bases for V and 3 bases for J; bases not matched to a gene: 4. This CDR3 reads CASSLQGVYEQYF. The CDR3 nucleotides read TGCGCCAGCAGTTTACAGGGGGTCTACGAGCAGTACTTC.

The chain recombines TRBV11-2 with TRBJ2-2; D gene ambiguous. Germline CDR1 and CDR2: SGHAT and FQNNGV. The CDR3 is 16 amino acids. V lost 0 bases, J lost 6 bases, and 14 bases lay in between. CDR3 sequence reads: CASSLDPQVWAGELFF. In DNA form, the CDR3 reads TGTGCCAGCAGCTTAGATCCGCAGGTGTGGGCCGGGGAGCTGTTTTTT.

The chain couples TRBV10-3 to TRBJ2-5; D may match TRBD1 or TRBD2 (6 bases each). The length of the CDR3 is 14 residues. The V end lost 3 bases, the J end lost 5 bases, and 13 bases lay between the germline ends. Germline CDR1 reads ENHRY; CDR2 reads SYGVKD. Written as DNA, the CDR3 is TGTGCCATCAGTGACAGGGGCGCGGGGGAGACCCAGTACTTC. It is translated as CAISDRGAGETQYF.

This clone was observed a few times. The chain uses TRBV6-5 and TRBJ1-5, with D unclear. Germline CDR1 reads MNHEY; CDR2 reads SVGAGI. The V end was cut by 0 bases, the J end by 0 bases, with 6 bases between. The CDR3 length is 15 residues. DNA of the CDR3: TGTGCCAGCAGTTACTCGCGGAATAGCAATCAGCCCCAGCATTTT. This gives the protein CASSYSRNSNQPQHF.

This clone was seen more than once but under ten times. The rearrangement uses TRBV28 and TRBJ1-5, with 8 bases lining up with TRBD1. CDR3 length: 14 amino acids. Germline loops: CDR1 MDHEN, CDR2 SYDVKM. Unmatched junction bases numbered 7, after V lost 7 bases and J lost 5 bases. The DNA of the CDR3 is TGTGCCAGCAACGGACAGGGAGGATATCAGCCCCAGCATTTT. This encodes CASNGQGGYQPQHF.

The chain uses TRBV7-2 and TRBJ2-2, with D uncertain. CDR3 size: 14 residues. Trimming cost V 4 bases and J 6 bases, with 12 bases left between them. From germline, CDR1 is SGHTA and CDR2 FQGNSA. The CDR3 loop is CASSSRQIPGELFF. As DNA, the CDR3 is TGTGCCAGCAGCTCCAGGCAGATCCCCGGGGAGCTGTTTTTT. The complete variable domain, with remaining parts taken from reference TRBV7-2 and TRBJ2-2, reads GAGVSQSPSNKVTEKGKDVELRCDPISGHTALYWYRQSLGQGLEFLIYFQGNSAPDKSGLPSDRFSAERTGGSVSTLTIQRTQQEDSAVYLCASSSRQIPGELFFGEGSRLTVL.

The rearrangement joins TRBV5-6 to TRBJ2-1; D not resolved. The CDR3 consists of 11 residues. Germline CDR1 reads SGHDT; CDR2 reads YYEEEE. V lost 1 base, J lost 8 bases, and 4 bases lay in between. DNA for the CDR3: TGTGCCAGCAGCTTGATCGATGAGCAGTTCTTC. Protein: CASSLIDEQFF.

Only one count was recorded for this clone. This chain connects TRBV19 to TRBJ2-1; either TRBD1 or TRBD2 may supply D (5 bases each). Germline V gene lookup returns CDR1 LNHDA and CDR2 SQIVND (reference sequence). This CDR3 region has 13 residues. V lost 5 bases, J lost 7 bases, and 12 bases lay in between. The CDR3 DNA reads TGTGCCAGTAGTGTAGGGACGGTGAATGAGCAGTTCTTC. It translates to CASSVGTVNEQFF.

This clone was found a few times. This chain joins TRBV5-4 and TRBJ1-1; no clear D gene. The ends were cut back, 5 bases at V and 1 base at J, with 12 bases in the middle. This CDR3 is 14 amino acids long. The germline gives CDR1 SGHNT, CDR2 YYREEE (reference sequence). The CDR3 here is CASSPGLQNTEAFF. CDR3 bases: TGTGCCAGCAGTCCCGGACTGCAGAACACTGAAGCTTTCTTT.

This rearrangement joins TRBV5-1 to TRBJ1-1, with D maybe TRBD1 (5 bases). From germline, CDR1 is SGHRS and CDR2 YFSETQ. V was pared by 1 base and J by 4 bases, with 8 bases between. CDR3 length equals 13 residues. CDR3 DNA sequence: TGCGCCAGCAGCTTGACAGGTCGCACTGAAGCTTTCTTT. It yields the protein CASSLTGRTEAFF.

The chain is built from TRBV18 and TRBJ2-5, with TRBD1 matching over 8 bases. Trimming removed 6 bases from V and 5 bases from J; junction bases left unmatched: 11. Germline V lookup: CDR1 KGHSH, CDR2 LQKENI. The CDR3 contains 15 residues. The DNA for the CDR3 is TGTGCCAGCTCCCAAGAACAGGGGGTAATGGAGACCCAGTACTTC. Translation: CASSQEQGVMETQYF.

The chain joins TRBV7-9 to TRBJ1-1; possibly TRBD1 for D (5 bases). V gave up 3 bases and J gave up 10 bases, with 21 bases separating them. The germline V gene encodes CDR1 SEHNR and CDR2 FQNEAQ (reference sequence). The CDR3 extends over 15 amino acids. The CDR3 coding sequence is TGTGCCAGCAGCTTGATGGTCGGGGCAGCCCGGGGAGCTTTCTTT. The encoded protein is CASSLMVGAARGAFF.

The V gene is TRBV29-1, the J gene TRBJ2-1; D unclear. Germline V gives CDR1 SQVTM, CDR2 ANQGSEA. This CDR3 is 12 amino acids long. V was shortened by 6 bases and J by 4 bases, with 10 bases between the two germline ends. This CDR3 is CSVALGYNEQFF. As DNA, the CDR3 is TGCAGCGTCGCCTTAGGGTACAATGAGCAGTTCTTC.

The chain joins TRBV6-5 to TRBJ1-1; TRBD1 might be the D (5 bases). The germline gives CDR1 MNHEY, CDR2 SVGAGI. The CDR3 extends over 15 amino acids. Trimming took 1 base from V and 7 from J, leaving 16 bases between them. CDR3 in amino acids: CASSYFQGGGSEAFF. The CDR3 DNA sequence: TGTGCCAGCAGTTACTTTCAGGGAGGAGGAAGTGAAGCTTTCTTT.

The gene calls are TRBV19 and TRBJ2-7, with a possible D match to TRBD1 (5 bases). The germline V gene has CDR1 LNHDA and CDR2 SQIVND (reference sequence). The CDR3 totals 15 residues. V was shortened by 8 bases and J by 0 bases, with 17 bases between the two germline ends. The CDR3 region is CASSTPWGPSYEQYF. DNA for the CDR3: TGTGCCAGTTCTACCCCTTGGGGCCCCTCCTACGAGCAGTACTTC.

CDR3 residues: CASSLVRSGQNNEQFF. As DNA, the CDR3 is TGTGCCAGCAGCTTAGTTAGGTCAGGGCAAAACAATGAGCAGTTCTTC. This chain joins TRBV13 and TRBJ2-1, with a possible D match to TRBD1 (5 bases). Germline V CDR1 and CDR2: PRHDT, FYEKMQ (reference sequence). The CDR3 covers 16 residues. The V and J ends lost 1 base and 5 bases respectively, with 15 bases between them. The whole variable domain, filled in from reference TRBV13 and TRBJ2-1, reads AAGVIQSPRHLIKEKRETATLKCYPIPRHDTVYWYQQGPGQDPQFLISFYEKMQSDKGSIPDRFSAQQFSDYHSELNMSSLELGDSALYFCASSLVRSGQNNEQFFGPGTRLTVL.

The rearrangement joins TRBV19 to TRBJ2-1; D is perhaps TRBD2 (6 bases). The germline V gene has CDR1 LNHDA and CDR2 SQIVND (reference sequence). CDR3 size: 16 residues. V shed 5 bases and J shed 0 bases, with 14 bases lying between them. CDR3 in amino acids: CASSLVFGSSYNEQFF. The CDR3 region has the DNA TGTGCCAGTAGTTTGGTTTTCGGGAGCTCCTACAATGAGCAGTTCTTC.

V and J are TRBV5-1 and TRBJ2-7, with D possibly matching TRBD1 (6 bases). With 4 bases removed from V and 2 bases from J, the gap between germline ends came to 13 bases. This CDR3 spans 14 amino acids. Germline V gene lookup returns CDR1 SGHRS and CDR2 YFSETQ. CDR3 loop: CASSPSTGPYEQYF. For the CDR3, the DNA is TGCGCCAGCAGCCCATCCACAGGGCCCTACGAGCAGTACTTC.

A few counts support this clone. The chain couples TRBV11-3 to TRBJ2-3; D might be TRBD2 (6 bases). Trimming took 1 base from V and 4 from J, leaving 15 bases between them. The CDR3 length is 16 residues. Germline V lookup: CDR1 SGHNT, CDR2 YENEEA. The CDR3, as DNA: TGTGCCAGCAGCTTAGGGGGTAGCGGCAGCGCAGATACGCAGTATTTT. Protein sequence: CASSLGGSGSADTQYF.